The present T cell receptor (beta chain) was sequenced within a study of CD8+CD57+ T cells in acquired aplastic anemia listed by TCRdb under 2018. About the full investigation: DNA extracted from sorted CD4+ and CD8+ cells had a mean of approximately 3.5 ug, with a range of about 0.18 to 27.4 ug. Mean read counts for healthy donor samples were 8.5 million to 10.8 million for CD4+ cells and roughly 12 million for CD8+ cells.

The study deep-sequenced TCR repertoires of sorted CD4+ and CD8+ blood T cells from severe aplastic anemia patients and healthy subjects. Ficoll-Paque density gradient centrifugation was used to isolate peripheral blood mononuclear cells. Before DNA extraction, CD4+ and CD8+ T cells were sorted by FACS or by magnetic beads. General study outcomes and caveats: Around 28 CD8+ CDR3 sequences were found to be shared between patients and controls, but these sequences appeared to be highly expressed in patients and within the immunodominant clones of the patients. No significant difference in CD8+ Simpson's diversity was found between patients and healthy controls (P=0.060).

The table lists this clonotype with a few counts. No cognate antigen has been identified for it. Base qualities are not recorded, but no much larger clone differs from it by a single base. Genomic DNA served as template for TCR beta VDJ combination and CDR3 sequence profiling. An Illumina HiSeq 2000 was the platform used for TCR repertoire sequencing. Processing in the source paper ran as follows. TRBV/TRBJ rearrangement plots, CDR3 size and DJ length profiles, and Simpson's diversity index were used to evaluate the repertoires. Whichever DNA sequence was most abundant in the deep sequencing data was defined as the immunodominant clone. CDR3 amino acid sequences were screened for sharing across subjects and were compared with published repertoires and the VDJdb database. The public reads were quality trimmed at Q25 with fastp and then assembled into clones with MiXCR by TCRdb, keeping productive beta chains. Each entry merges the rows of one CDR3 protein and shows their most common DNA and genes. The V and J calls and clone size come from TCRdb's table, not from the authors' own analysis. This sample comprises about 160,000 distinct CDR3 sequences, approximately 44% of them detected only once. In total, the top ten clones hold 0.85% to 1.3% of the sample.

In the germline V gene, CDR1 corresponds to SNHLY and CDR2 to FYNNEI. From V the trimming removes 7 bases and from J it removes 2 bases, while the gene matches leave 4 bases of the junction unaccounted for. Including the terminal cysteine and phenylalanine, the CDR3 comprises 14 residues. Only CDR3 DNA remains: 42 bases, in frame from the first base. Sequenced input: sorted CD4+, CD8+, or CD8+CD57+ T cells (not recorded which) from PBMCs. This sequence uses TRBV2 and TRBJ2-2, and 7 bases in between align with TRBD1. The receptor's source is a human donor in good health. The CDR3 loop reads CASTRQGNTGELFF. The DNA is TGTGCCAGCACTCGACAGGGTAACACCGGGGAGCTGTTTTTT.